This T cell receptor beta chain was captured in a study of Graves' ophthalmopathy and Graves' hyperthyroidism. Study background: Peripheral blood collection took place at initial diagnosis, before any treatment. Study-wide results and limits: Distinction of ophthalmopathy from stable hyperthyroidism by a 13-signature model reached roughly 85% sensitivity and 75% to 84% specificity. Blood was where most expanded thyroid clonotypes above 0.001 frequency also turned up. It was with around 67% sensitivity and under 85% specificity that the model predicted ophthalmopathy progression.

This clonotype was seen ten or more times. Its antigen remains unknown. The study amplified TCR beta CDR3 regions using RNA transcripts. The library came from an HTBI-primed first-round RT-PCR and a second-round multiplex PCR. TCRdb reprocessed the multiplex PCR reads with MiXCR, giving one entry per CDR3 protein. Found here are hundreds of thousands of distinct CDR3 sequences, around a fifth of them singletons; the top ten hold roughly 39%. J gave up 0 bases and V 4 bases, and 11 bases lay outside the gene matches. CDR1 is MGHDK and CDR2 is SYGVNS in the germline V gene. This CDR3 has 18 amino acids. Material for sequencing was peripheral blood. V and J are TRBV25-1 and TRBJ2-5; TRBD2 agrees at 10 bases. The TCR originated in a woman aged 50 to 65 with Graves' ophthalmopathy. The chain's CDR3 is CASSATPALAGNQETQYF. CDR3 bases: TGTGCCAGCAGTGCCACCCCGGCACTAGCGGGGAACCAAGAGACCCAGTACTTC.